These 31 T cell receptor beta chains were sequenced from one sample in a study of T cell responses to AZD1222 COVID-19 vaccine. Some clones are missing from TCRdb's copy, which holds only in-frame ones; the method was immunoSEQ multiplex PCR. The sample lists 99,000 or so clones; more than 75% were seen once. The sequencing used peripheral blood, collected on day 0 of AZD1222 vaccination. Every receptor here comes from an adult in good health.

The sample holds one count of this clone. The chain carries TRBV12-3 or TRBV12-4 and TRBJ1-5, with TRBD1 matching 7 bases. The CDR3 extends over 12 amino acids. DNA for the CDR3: TGTGCAACCGACAGGGTCAATCAGCCCCAGCATTTT. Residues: CATDRVNQPQHF.

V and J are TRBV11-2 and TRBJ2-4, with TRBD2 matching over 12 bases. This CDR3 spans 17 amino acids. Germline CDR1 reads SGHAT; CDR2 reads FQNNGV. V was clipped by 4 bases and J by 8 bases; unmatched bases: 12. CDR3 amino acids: CASSSPGLAGFWDIQYF. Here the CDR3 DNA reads TGTGCCAGCAGCTCTCCGGGACTAGCGGGCTTCTGGGACATTCAGTACTTC.

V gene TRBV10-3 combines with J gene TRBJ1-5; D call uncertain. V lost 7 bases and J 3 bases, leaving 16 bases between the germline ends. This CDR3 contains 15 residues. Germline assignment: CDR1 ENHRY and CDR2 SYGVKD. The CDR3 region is CAIKGGMDPNQPQHF. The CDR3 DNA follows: TGTGCCATCAAAGGCGGCATGGACCCCAATCAGCCCCAGCATTTT.

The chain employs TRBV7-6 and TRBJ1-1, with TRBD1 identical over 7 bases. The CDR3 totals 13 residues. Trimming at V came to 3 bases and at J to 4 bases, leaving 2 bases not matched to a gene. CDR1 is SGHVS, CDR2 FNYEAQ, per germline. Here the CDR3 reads CASSLGQSTEAFF. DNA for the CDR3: TGTGCCAGCAGCTTGGGACAGAGCACTGAAGCTTTCTTT.

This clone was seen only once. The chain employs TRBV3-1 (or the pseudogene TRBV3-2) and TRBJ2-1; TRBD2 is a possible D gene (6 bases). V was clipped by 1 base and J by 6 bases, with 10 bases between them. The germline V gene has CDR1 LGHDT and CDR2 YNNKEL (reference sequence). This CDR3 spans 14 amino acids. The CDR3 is CASSQATSPNEQFF. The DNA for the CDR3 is TGTGCCAGCAGCCAAGCCACTAGCCCCAATGAGCAGTTCTTC.

DNA for the CDR3: TGTGCCAGCTCGTCGGACAGCGAAGCTTTCTTT. Protein sequence: CASSSDSEAFF. The chain combines TRBV18 with TRBJ1-1; a weak D match, TRBD1 (6 bases). Germline CDR1 KGHSH, CDR2 LQKENI. V was shortened by 6 bases and J by 8 bases, with 10 bases between the two germline ends. The length of the CDR3 is 11 residues. The whole variable domain, remainder taken from reference TRBV18 and TRBJ1-1, is NAGVMQNPRHLVRRRGQEARLRCSPMKGHSHVYWYRQLPEEGLKFMVYLQKENIIDESGMPKERFSAEFPKEGPSILRIQQVVRGDSAAYFCASSSDSEAFFGQGTRLTVV.

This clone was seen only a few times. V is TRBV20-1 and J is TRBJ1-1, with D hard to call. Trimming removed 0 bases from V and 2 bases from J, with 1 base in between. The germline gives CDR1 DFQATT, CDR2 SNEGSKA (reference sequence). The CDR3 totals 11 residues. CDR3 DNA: TGCAGTGCTAGAGAAAACACTGAAGCTTTCTTT. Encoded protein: CSARENTEAFF.

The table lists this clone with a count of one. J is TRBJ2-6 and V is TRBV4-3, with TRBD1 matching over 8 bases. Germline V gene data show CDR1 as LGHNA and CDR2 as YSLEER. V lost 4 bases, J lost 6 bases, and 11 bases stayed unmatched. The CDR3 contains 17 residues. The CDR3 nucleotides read TGCGCCAGCAGCCTGAACTCAGGGGGCGGAGAGGCCAACGTCCTGACTTTC. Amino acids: CASSLNSGGGEANVLTF.

CDR3 protein: CASSYHRDQPQHF. In DNA, the CDR3 is TGTGCCAGCAGTTACCACAGGGATCAGCCCCAGCATTTT. The genes are TRBV6-2 or TRBV6-3 and TRBJ1-5, with D tentatively TRBD1 (6 bases). Germline V gene sequence: CDR1 MNHEY, CDR2 SVGEGT. Trimming cost V 2 bases and J 5 bases, with 7 bases left between them. CDR3 size: 13 residues.

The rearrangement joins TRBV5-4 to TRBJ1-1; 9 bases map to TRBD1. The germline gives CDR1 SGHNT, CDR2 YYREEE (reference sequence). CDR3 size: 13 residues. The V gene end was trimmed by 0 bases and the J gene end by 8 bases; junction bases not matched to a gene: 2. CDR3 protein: CASSLGGTGEAFF. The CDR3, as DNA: TGTGCCAGCAGCTTGGGAGGGACAGGGGAAGCTTTCTTT.

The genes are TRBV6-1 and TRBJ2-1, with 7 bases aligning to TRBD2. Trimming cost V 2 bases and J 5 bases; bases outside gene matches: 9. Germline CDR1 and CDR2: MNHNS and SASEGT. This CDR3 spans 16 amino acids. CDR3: CASSEWKGLADNEQFF. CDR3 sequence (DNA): TGTGCCAGCAGTGAATGGAAGGGCCTAGCGGACAATGAGCAGTTCTTC.

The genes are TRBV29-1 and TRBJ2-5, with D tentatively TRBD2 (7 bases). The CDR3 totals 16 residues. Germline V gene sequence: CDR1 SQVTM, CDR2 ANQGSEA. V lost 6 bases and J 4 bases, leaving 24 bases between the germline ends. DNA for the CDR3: TGCAGCGTCCCGGCGGGGGAAACAGGGCGGGGAGAGACCCAGTACTTC. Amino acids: CSVPAGETGRGETQYF.

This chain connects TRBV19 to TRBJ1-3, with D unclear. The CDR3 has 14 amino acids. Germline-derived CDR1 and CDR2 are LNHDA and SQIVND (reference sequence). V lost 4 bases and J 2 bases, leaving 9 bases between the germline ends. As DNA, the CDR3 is TGTGCCAGTAGTAAATCAGGAACTGGAAACACCATATATTTT. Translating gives CASSKSGTGNTIYF.

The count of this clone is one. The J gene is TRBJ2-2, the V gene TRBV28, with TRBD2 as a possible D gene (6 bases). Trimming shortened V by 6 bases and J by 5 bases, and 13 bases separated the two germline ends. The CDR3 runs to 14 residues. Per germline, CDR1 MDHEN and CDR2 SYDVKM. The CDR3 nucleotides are TGTGCCAGCAGGGTTGGTGGAGGGACCGGGGAGCTGTTTTTT. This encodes CASRVGGGTGELFF.

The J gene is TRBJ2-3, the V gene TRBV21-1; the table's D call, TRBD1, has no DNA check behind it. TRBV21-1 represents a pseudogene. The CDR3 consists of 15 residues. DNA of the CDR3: TGTGCCAGCAGCAAAATCCTGGGGACAGACCCCTCGCAGTATTTT. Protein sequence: CASSKILGTDPSQYF.

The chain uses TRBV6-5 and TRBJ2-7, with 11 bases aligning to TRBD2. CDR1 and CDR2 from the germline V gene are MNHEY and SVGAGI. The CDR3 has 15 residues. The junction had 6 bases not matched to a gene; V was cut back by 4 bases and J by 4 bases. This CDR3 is CASSSRTSGPYEQYF. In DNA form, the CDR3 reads TGTGCCAGCAGTTCCCGGACTAGCGGGCCTTACGAGCAGTACTTC.

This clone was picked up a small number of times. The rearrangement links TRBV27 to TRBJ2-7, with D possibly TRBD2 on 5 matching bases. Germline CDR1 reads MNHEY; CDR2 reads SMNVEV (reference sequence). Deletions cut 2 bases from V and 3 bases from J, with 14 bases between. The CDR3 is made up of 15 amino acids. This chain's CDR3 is CASSLRAEAFYEQYF. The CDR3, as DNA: TGTGCCAGCAGTTTACGAGCGGAGGCCTTCTACGAGCAGTACTTC.

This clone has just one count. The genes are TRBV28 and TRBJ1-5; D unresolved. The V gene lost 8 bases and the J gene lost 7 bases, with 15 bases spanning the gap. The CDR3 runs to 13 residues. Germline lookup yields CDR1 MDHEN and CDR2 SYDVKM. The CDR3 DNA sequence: TGTGCCAGCGTTGAAGTGGGAGGCCAGCCCCAGCATTTT. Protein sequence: CASVEVGGQPQHF.

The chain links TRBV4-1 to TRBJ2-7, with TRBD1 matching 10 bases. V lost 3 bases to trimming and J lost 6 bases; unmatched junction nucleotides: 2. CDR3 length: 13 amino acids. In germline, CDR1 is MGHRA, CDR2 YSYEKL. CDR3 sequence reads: CASSQGQGLEQYF. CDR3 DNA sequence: TGCGCCAGCAGCCAGGGACAGGGGCTCGAGCAGTACTTC.

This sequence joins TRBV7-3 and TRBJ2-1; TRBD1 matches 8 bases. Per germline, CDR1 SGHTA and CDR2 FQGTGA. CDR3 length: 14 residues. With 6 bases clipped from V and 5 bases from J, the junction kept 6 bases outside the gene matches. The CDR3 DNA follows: TGTGCCAGCAGAAAGGACAGGGTGAACAATGAGCAGTTCTTC. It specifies CASRKDRVNNEQFF.

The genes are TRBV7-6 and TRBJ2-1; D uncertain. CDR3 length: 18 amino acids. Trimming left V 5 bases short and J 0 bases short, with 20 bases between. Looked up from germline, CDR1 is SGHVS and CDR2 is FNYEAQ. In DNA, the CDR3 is TGTGCCAGCAGCCCCCTCTCGGGTCAGGCGAGCTCCTACAATGAGCAGTTCTTC. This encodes CASSPLSGQASSYNEQFF.

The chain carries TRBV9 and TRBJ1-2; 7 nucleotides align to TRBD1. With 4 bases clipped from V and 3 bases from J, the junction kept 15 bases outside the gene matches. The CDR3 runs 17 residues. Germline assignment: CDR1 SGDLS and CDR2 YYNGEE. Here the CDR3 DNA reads TGTGCCAGCAGCCCCAGTCGGGGGACAGCCGATGACTATGGCTACACCTTC. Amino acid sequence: CASSPSRGTADDYGYTF.

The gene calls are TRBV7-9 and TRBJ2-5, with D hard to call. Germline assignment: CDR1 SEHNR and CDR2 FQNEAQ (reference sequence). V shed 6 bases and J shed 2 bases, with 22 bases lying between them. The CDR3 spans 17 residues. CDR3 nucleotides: TGTGCCAGCAGAAAAGGGTCGGGTACAGCGCATCAAGAGACCCAGTACTTC. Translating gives CASRKGSGTAHQETQYF.

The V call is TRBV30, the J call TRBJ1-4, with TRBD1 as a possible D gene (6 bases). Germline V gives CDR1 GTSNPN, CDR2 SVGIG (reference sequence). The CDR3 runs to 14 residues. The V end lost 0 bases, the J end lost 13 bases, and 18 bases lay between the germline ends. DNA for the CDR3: TGTGCCTGGAGTGTCGGGACACCCTCGCCGGTACTGTTTTTT. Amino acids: CAWSVGTPSPVLFF.

CDR3 sequence reads: CASSSIGTGGNEQFF. The CDR3 DNA follows: TGTGCCAGCAGCTCCATCGGGACAGGGGGCAATGAGCAGTTCTTC. This chain connects TRBV11-3 to TRBJ2-1, with TRBD1 matching over 11 bases. CDR3 size: 15 residues. The V and J ends lost 4 bases and 6 bases, in that order; junction bases with no gene match: 5. Looked up from germline, CDR1 is SGHNT and CDR2 is YENEEA. The whole variable domain, filled in from reference TRBV11-3 and TRBJ2-1, reads EAGVVQSPRYKIIEKKQPVAFWCNPISGHNTLYWYLQNLGQGPELLIRYENEEAVDDSQLPKDRFSAERLKGVDSTLKIQPAELGDSAVYLCASSSIGTGGNEQFFGPGTRLTVL.

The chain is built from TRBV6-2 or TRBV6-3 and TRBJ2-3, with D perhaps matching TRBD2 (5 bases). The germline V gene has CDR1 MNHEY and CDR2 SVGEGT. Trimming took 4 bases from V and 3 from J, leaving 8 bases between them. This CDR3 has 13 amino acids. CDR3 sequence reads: CASSSPGTDTQYF. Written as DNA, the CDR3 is TGTGCCAGCAGTTCCCCGGGAACAGATACGCAGTATTTT.

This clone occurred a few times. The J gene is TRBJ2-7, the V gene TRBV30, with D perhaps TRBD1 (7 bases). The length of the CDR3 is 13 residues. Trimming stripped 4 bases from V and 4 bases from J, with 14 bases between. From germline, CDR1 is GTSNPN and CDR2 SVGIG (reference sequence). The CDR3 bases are TGTGCCTGGACGGGAGCAGGGGGTTACGAGCAGTACTTC. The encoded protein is CAWTGAGGYEQYF.

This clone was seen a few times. Here the CDR3 reads CASSLAHGGGETQYF. CDR3 nucleotides: TGTGCCAGCAGCTTGGCCCACGGTGGAGGAGAGACCCAGTACTTC. V and J are TRBV5-4 and TRBJ2-5; maybe TRBD2 (5 bases). V lost 0 bases and J lost 4, with 13 bases in between. CDR3 length equals 15 residues. The germline gives CDR1 SGHNT, CDR2 YYREEE (reference sequence).

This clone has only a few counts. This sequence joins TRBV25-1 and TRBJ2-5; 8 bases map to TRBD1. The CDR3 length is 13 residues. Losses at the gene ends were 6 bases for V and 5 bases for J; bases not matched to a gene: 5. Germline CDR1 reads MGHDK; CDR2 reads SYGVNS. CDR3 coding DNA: TGTGCCAGCAGCGACAGGGGTGAGGAGACCCAGTACTTC. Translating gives CASSDRGEETQYF.

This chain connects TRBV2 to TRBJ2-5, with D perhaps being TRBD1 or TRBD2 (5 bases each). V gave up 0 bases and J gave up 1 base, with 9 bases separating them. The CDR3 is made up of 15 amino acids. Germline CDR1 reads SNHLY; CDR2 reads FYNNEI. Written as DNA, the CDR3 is TGTGCCAGCAGTGAAGCGTTGGGGGTCCAAGAGACCCAGTACTTC. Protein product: CASSEALGVQETQYF.

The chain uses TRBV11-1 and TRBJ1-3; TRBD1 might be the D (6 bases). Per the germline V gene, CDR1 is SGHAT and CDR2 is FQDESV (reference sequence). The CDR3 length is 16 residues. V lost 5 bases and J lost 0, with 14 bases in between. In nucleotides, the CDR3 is TGTGCCAGCAGCCTGGGGACATTAACCTCTGGAAACACCATATATTTT. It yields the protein CASSLGTLTSGNTIYF.